These 30 T cell receptor beta chains originate from one sample sequenced in a study of ipilimumab plus nivolumab after autologous stem cell transplantation. TCRdb's table, derived via immunoSEQ multiplex PCR, lists solely in-frame clones and lacks some. The table includes approximately 1,700 clones, about 89% detected once. Sequencing used PBMCs, obtained in a trial of ipilimumab plus nivolumab as post-transplant consolidation. The receptors stem from a male donor with multiple myeloma.

The chain is built from TRBV10-2 and TRBJ1-2, with D uncertain. Germline loops: CDR1 WSHSY, CDR2 SAAADI. This CDR3 has 13 amino acids. Trimming removed 2 bases at V and 4 bases at J, with 8 bases between. The DNA of the CDR3 is TGCGCCAGCAGTGAGGAAATAATCTATGGCTACACCTTC. Translated, it gives CASSEEIIYGYTF.

The CDR3 nucleotides are TGTGCCAGCAGCTTAAACAGGCCCGACGAGCAGTACTTC. It codes for CASSLNRPDEQYF. This chain joins TRBV7-2 and TRBJ2-7; D might be TRBD1 (5 bases). There are 13 residues in the CDR3. Germline V lookup: CDR1 SGHTA, CDR2 FQGNSA. V lost 2 bases and J 5 bases, leaving 10 bases between the germline ends. The full variable domain, with the rest looked up from reference TRBV7-2 and TRBJ2-7, is GAGVSQSPSNKVTEKGKDVELRCDPISGHTALYWYRQSLGQGLEFLIYFQGNSAPDKSGLPSDRFSAERTGGSVSTLTIQRTQQEDSAVYLCASSLNRPDEQYFGPGTRLTVT.

The rearrangement uses TRBV28 and TRBJ2-3; 7 bases agree with TRBD2. Trimming removed 3 bases from V and 5 bases from J; junction bases left unmatched: 8. Germline values: CDR1 MDHEN, CDR2 SYDVKM. The CDR3 sequence is 15 residues long. CDR3 loop: CASSLAGVGQDTQYF. The CDR3, as DNA: TGTGCCAGCAGTTTGGCGGGAGTAGGGCAAGATACGCAGTATTTT.

The CDR3 loop is CASSLGGAGYEQYF. Written as DNA, the CDR3 is TGTGCCAGCAGCTTAGGGGGGGCCGGTTACGAGCAGTACTTC. This chain uses TRBV7-2 with TRBJ2-5; the D call may be TRBD1 or TRBD2 (6 bases each). The DNA end lines up better with TRBJ2-7; the J call may be wrong. The CDR3 extends over 14 amino acids. The germline V gene encodes CDR1 SGHTA and CDR2 FQGNSA.

The chain employs TRBV2 and TRBJ2-1, with D tentatively TRBD1 or TRBD2 (6 bases each). Germline V CDR1 and CDR2: SNHLY, FYNNEI. The CDR3 is 13 amino acids. Trimming took off 6 bases at V and 8 bases at J, with 14 bases between the two ends. The CDR3 DNA follows: TGTGCCAGCAGGAGGGGGGCGGGTTATGAGCAGTTCTTC. The encoded protein is CASRRGAGYEQFF.

The chain carries TRBV28 and TRBJ1-1; 8 nucleotides agree with TRBD1. Germline assignment: CDR1 MDHEN and CDR2 SYDVKM. This CDR3 comprises 14 residues. The junction had 8 bases not matched to a gene; V was cut back by 6 bases and J by 5 bases. The CDR3 spells CASRPGQGGTEAFF. CDR3 sequence (DNA): TGTGCCAGCAGGCCAGGACAGGGCGGTACTGAAGCTTTCTTT.

The gene calls are TRBV27 and TRBJ2-3; D gene uncertain. CDR1 MNHEY and CDR2 SMNVEV come from the germline V gene (reference sequence). V gave up 5 bases and J gave up 4 bases, with 13 bases separating them. The CDR3 covers 14 residues. The CDR3 DNA reads TGTGCCAGCAGTCCACCCCGGCGGCCAGATACGCAGTATTTT. Its translation is CASSPPRRPDTQYF.

The rearrangement links TRBV21-1 to TRBJ2-4. TRBV21-1 constitutes a pseudogene. The CDR3 extends over 13 amino acids. CDR3: CASSKVPKNIQYF. The CDR3 region has the DNA TGTGCCAGCAGCAAAGTACCCAAAAACATTCAGTACTTC.

The genes are TRBV19 and TRBJ1-5; maybe TRBD1 (6 bases). Germline V gives CDR1 LNHDA, CDR2 SQIVND (reference sequence). This CDR3 comprises 14 residues. V was shortened by 1 base and J by 7 bases, with 11 bases between the two germline ends. Here the CDR3 DNA reads TGTGCCAGTAGTATAGGGGTGGGGGCCCAGCCCCAGCATTTT. This translates into CASSIGVGAQPQHF.

V and J are TRBV10-1 and TRBJ2-5; perhaps TRBD1 as D (5 bases). The CDR3 totals 14 residues. V lost 2 bases, J lost 4 bases, and 11 bases lay in between. Germline V gene lookup returns CDR1 WNHNN and CDR2 SYGVQD (reference sequence). This chain's CDR3 is CASSEAGQAETQYF. In DNA, the CDR3 is TGCGCCAGCAGTGAGGCAGGGCAGGCAGAGACCCAGTACTTC.

CDR3 loop: CASRTENYGYTF. The DNA of the CDR3 is TGTGCCAGTCGGACAGAGAACTATGGCTACACCTTC. The V gene is TRBV19, the J gene TRBJ1-2; a weak D match, TRBD1 (6 bases). The germline V gene encodes CDR1 LNHDA and CDR2 SQIVND (reference sequence). V was pared by 8 bases and J by 2 bases, with 9 bases between. The CDR3 contains 12 residues.

V is TRBV7-9 and J is TRBJ1-2; possible D gene TRBD1, 6 bases. Germline V gene lookup returns CDR1 SEHNR and CDR2 FQNEAQ (reference sequence). The CDR3 totals 14 residues. V lost 5 bases and J lost 2, with 12 bases in between. The CDR3 region has the DNA TGTGCCAGCAGCCGCTCGCAGGGGAACTATGGCTACACCTTC. This codes for CASSRSQGNYGYTF.

In its sample, this clone ranks as large. The chain recombines TRBV2 with TRBJ2-7; D is unresolved. The germline CDR1 and CDR2 sequences are SNHLY and FYNNEI. The CDR3 is 13 amino acids. Trimming removed 6 bases at V and 2 bases at J, with 11 bases between. The CDR3 is CASRKGPTYEQYF. CDR3 bases: TGTGCCAGCAGGAAGGGTCCTACCTACGAGCAGTACTTC.

The V gene is TRBV27, the J gene TRBJ2-7; D is perhaps TRBD2 (5 bases). Germline values: CDR1 MNHEY, CDR2 SMNVEV (reference sequence). V shed 2 bases and J shed 6 bases, with 11 bases lying between them. The CDR3 runs 13 residues. The CDR3 protein is CASSLMLGGEQYF. The CDR3 region has the DNA TGTGCCAGCAGTTTAATGCTCGGAGGCGAGCAGTACTTC.

This clone was detected only once. The chain links TRBV29-1 to TRBJ1-5, with D possibly being TRBD1 (5 bases). This CDR3 has 16 residues. Trimming removed 4 bases at V and 5 bases at J, with 21 bases between. In germline, CDR1 is SQVTM, CDR2 ANQGSEA. CDR3 sequence (DNA): TGCAGCGTTGTGACTTTGAGCGCTAAAGGGGATCAGCCCCAGCATTTT. Residues: CSVVTLSAKGDQPQHF.

This clone was found once. V and J are TRBV18 and TRBJ1-4, with D unresolved. Trimming left V 3 bases short and J 5 bases short, with 7 bases between. The germline V gene has CDR1 KGHSH and CDR2 LQKENI. The CDR3 runs 13 residues. CDR3 sequence: CASSPGSNEKLFF. The DNA for the CDR3 is TGTGCCAGCTCACCTGGGTCAAATGAAAAACTGTTTTTT.

To note about this clone: The junction shows a germline mismatch at one end, possibly a read error. The same CDR3 is also encoded by other DNA sequences in this sample. The genes are TRBV20-1 and TRBJ2-5, with D hard to call. Germline V CDR1 and CDR2: DFQATT, SNEGSKA (reference sequence). The CDR3 has 11 amino acids. This CDR3 reads CSARAQETQYF. The CDR3 nucleotides are TGCAGCGCTAGAGCCCAAGAGACCCAGTACTTC.

The chain carries TRBV7-9 and TRBJ1-2; 8 bases line up with TRBD1. The CDR3 spans 14 residues. Trimming took 1 base from V and 6 from J; bases not matched to a gene: 4. Germline loops: CDR1 SEHNR, CDR2 FQNEAQ (reference sequence). The CDR3 coding sequence is TGTGCCAGCAGCTTAGGCAGGGGGCATGATGGCTACACCTTC. This sequence encodes CASSLGRGHDGYTF.

The chain is built from TRBV19 and TRBJ1-5; 7 bases fit TRBD1. Germline assignment: CDR1 LNHDA and CDR2 SQIVND (reference sequence). The CDR3 has 13 residues. V lost 5 bases and J lost 8; bases outside the gene matches: 6. The CDR3 DNA sequence: TGTGCCAGTAGTCTTCCAACAGGGGAGCCCCAGCATTTT. Encoded protein: CASSLPTGEPQHF.

This chain joins TRBV19 and TRBJ1-3; D is undetermined. V lost 6 bases and J 0 bases, leaving 12 bases between the germline ends. This CDR3 has 15 amino acids. Germline values: CDR1 LNHDA, CDR2 SQIVND (reference sequence). Here the CDR3 reads CASRPQTFSGNTIYF. For the CDR3, the DNA is TGTGCCAGTAGACCCCAGACGTTCTCTGGAAACACCATATATTTT.

The chain links TRBV19 to TRBJ2-1; either TRBD1 or TRBD2 may supply D (5 bases each). The CDR3 consists of 14 residues. V was clipped by 4 bases and J by 9 bases, with 16 bases between them. CDR1 is LNHDA, CDR2 SQIVND, per germline (reference sequence). This CDR3 reads CASSTQGRDGEQFF. The CDR3 coding sequence is TGTGCCAGTAGTACCCAGGGTAGGGACGGTGAGCAGTTCTTC.

The chain has TRBV28 and TRBJ2-7; 7 positions match TRBD1. Germline CDR1 is MDHEN and CDR2 is SYDVKM. The CDR3 runs 14 residues. The junction had 8 bases not matched to a gene; V was cut back by 7 bases and J by 2 bases. The CDR3, as DNA: TGTGCCAGCATCTCACCCACAGGGGCCTACGAGCAGTACTTC. Translating it yields CASISPTGAYEQYF. The full variable domain, rest sourced from reference TRBV28 and TRBJ2-7, is DVKVTQSSRYLVKRTGEKVFLECVQDMDHENMFWYRQDPGLGLRLIYFSYDVKMKEKGDIPEGYSVSREKKERFSLILESASTNQTSMYLCASISPTGAYEQYFGPGTRLTVT.

The V and J genes are TRBV6-5 and TRBJ1-2; D unclear. Trimming removed 4 bases at V and 4 bases at J, with 16 bases between. The CDR3 contains 15 residues. Germline-derived CDR1 and CDR2 are MNHEY and SVGAGI. In DNA, the CDR3 is TGTGCCAGCAGTTCCCCGCGCAGGAGCTTCTATGGCTACACCTTC. It translates to CASSSPRRSFYGYTF.

The V and J genes are TRBV5-6 and TRBJ1-6, with 9 bases matching TRBD1. CDR3 length: 14 residues. After removal of 4 bases from V and 9 bases from J, the junction contained 5 bases not matched to a gene. Germline loops: CDR1 SGHDT, CDR2 YYEEEE. DNA for the CDR3: TGTGCCAGCAGCCCGACAGGGGGAGGTTCACCCCTCCACTTT. Its protein is CASSPTGGGSPLHF.

On this clone: This may stem from a read error, because a much larger clone lies one nucleotide away. The same CDR3 can be traced to other DNA sequences in this sample. The chain recombines TRBV4-1 with TRBJ2-2, with TRBD2 as a possible D gene (7 bases). This CDR3 is built from 16 residues. Germline V lookup: CDR1 MGHRA, CDR2 YSYEKL. The CDR3: CASSQVKGRDTGELFF. CDR3 coding DNA: TGCGCCAGCAGCCAAGTTAAAGGGAGGGACACTGGGGAGCTGTTTTTT.

The chain joins TRBV6-1 to TRBJ1-5; possible D gene TRBD1, 6 bases. Germline V gives CDR1 MNHNS, CDR2 SASEGT. V lost 10 bases and J 6 bases, leaving 19 bases between the germline ends. The CDR3 is 14 amino acids. The CDR3, as DNA: TGTGCCATCTTCTCGGGGGGCGCGGGTCAGCCCCAGCATTTT. It is translated as CAIFSGGAGQPQHF.

CDR3 nucleotides: TGTGCCATCAGAGATAGCGGGGGGGCCGGTGAGACCCAGTACTTC. Its protein product is CAIRDSGGAGETQYF. The chain couples TRBV10-3 to TRBJ2-5, with TRBD2 identical over 11 bases. Germline-derived CDR1 and CDR2 are ENHRY and SYGVKD. V shed 6 bases and J 5 bases; nucleotides not matched to a gene: 8. This CDR3 spans 15 amino acids.

J is TRBJ1-4 and V is TRBV18; 7 nucleotides agree with TRBD1. The CDR3 length is 15 residues. Germline assignment: CDR1 KGHSH and CDR2 LQKENI. With 4 bases clipped from V and 2 bases from J, the junction kept 4 bases outside the gene matches. CDR3 protein: CASSRGQVTNEKLFF. The CDR3, as DNA: TGTGCCAGCTCACGTGGACAGGTGACTAATGAAAAACTGTTTTTT.

The V and J genes are TRBV18 and TRBJ2-1; TRBD2 aligns across 13 bases. Germline assignment: CDR1 KGHSH and CDR2 LQKENI. Trimming took 4 bases from V and 9 from J; bases not matched to a gene: 3. The CDR3 has 14 residues. The CDR3 is CASSLGTSGTEQFF. DNA for the CDR3: TGTGCCAGCTCACTTGGGACTAGCGGGACTGAGCAGTTCTTC.

This chain joins TRBV4-2 and TRBJ1-2, with no clear D. Germline V gives CDR1 LGHNA, CDR2 YNFKEQ. V was clipped by 1 base and J by 4 bases, with 10 bases between them. The CDR3 consists of 14 residues. CDR3 bases: TGTGCCAGCAGCCAAGGGTCGATTGCCTATGGCTACACCTTC. This gives the protein CASSQGSIAYGYTF.